This T cell receptor beta chain derives from a study of tumor-infiltrating lymphocytes in primary liver carcinoma. Overall study results and limits: Since sampling was bulk and unsorted, CD4+ and CD8+ repertoires were not compared. Tumors and blood were compared for top-250-clone fraction, and tumors had the significantly higher value (p = 0.039).

This CDR3 region has 13 residues. From germline, CDR1 is MNHEY and CDR2 SVGAGI. Germline DNA was extracted too, while blood RNA derived from unsorted whole blood. Priming with a constant-region primer yielded TCR beta cDNA from 450 to 550 ng total RNA. ARM-PCR was slightly modified, and three nested multiplex PCR rounds with it gave rise to the TCR beta libraries. Forward primers for TRBV1-TRBV30 and a C-beta reverse primer served the first two PCR rounds, at about 10 cycles each. MiXCR, run by TCRdb on the multiplex PCR reads, gives a single entry per CDR3 protein. The sample shows 150,000 to 200,000 distinct CDR3 sequences, about 55% of them seen only once. In its sample, this clonotype was seen once. What it recognizes is unknown. One end of the junction fails to match germline, which may point to a read error.

The sequenced sample was peripheral blood. The rearrangement joins TRBV6-5 to TRBJ1-2, with D maybe TRBD1 (5 bases). The TCR sequence derives from a man aged 35-49 years with primary liver carcinoma and hepatitis B virus infection. CDR3 in amino acids: CASNYEGIGGYTF. CDR3 bases: TGTGCCAGCAATTACGAGGGGATTGGTGGCTACACCTTC.